These 5 T cell receptor beta chains originate from one sample sequenced in a study of cytomegalovirus exposure and HLA in healthy donors. TCRdb's copy holds only in-frame clones and misses some; the assay was immunoSEQ multiplex PCR. The table has 150,000 to 200,000 clones, roughly 80% seen once. The sample was PBMCs. Receptor source: a man aged 25 to 40 in good health and CMV-seropositive.

The chain carries TRBV6-5 and TRBJ2-7; the D is unclear. This CDR3 comprises 13 residues. Germline values: CDR1 MNHEY, CDR2 SVGAGI. V lost 0 bases and J 3 bases, leaving 6 bases between the germline ends. CDR3 sequence (DNA): TGTGCCAGCAGTTACTCTCCCCTCTACGAGCAGTACTTC. Encoded protein: CASSYSPLYEQYF.

The rearrangement links TRBV30 to TRBJ1-1; D possibly corresponds to TRBD1 (6 bases). Germline V CDR1 and CDR2: GTSNPN, SVGIG (reference sequence). V lost 4 bases and J 0 bases, leaving 12 bases between the germline ends. This CDR3 region has 14 residues. As DNA, the CDR3 is TGTGCCTGGAAATCGGACAGATTGAACACTGAAGCTTTCTTT. The encoded protein is CAWKSDRLNTEAFF.

V and J are TRBV29-1 and TRBJ2-7; the D gene is possibly TRBD1 (6 bases). The CDR3 totals 12 residues. Germline V lookup: CDR1 SQVTM, CDR2 ANQGSEA. V was cut by 5 bases and J by 2 bases, with 10 bases left in between. DNA of the CDR3: TGCAGCGTTCATAACAGGGCCTACGAGCAGTACTTC. It yields the protein CSVHNRAYEQYF.

This clone was counted between two and nine times. This chain joins TRBV9 and TRBJ2-7, with 7 bases fitting TRBD1. The germline V gene has CDR1 SGDLS and CDR2 YYNGEE. The CDR3 runs to 15 residues. With 2 bases clipped from V and 2 bases from J, the junction kept 7 bases outside the gene matches. The CDR3 bases are TGTGCCAGCAGCGTCCTGGGACAGCCAACCTACGAGCAGTACTTC. This codes for CASSVLGQPTYEQYF. Full variable domain (rest looked up from reference TRBV9 and TRBJ2-7): DSGVTQTPKHLITATGQRVTLRCSPRSGDLSVYWYQQSLDQGLQFLIQYYNGEERAKGNILERFSAQQFPDLHSELNLSSLELGDSALYFCASSVLGQPTYEQYFGPGTRLTVT.

This rearrangement joins TRBV7-2 to TRBJ1-4; TRBD1 might be the D (6 bases). Trimming took off 2 bases at V and 5 bases at J, with 15 bases between the two ends. This CDR3 contains 16 residues. Germline CDR1 is SGHTA and CDR2 is FQGNSA. The CDR3 region has the DNA TGTGCCAGCAGCTTAATTCTGACAGGTTGGAATGAAAAACTGTTTTTT. Translation gives CASSLILTGWNEKLFF.